The 5 T cell receptor beta chains given below trace back to one sample, sequenced in a study of T-cell memory formation after mild COVID-19. TCRdb itself ran the 5' RACE reads through MiXCR, one entry per CDR3 protein. The sample lists hundreds of thousands of distinct CDR3 sequences, more than 20% occurring once. The sample consisted of PBMCs or a T cell subset sorted from them (not recorded which). Source of these receptors: an adult woman who had mild COVID-19 (a few samples of this study predate the infection). Cell type and time point are not known.

This chain uses TRBV12-3 or TRBV12-4 with TRBJ2-3; 11 nucleotides agree with TRBD2. V lost 6 bases, J lost 8 bases, and 10 bases stayed unmatched. The CDR3 loop spans 15 amino acids. For the CDR3, the DNA is TGTGCCAGCAGCTGGACTAGCGGGCGCGGGGTTACGCAGTATTTT. It codes for CASSWTSGRGVTQYF.

This clonotype was recorded a few times. This chain uses TRBV5-1 with TRBJ2-7; 9 bases map to TRBD1. Germline V gene lookup returns CDR1 SGHRS and CDR2 YFSETQ. After removal of 0 bases from V and 3 bases from J, the junction contained 4 bases not matched to a gene. The CDR3 runs to 15 residues. For the CDR3, the DNA is TGCGCCAGCAGCTTGGTACAGGGGGCATTCTACGAGCAGTACTTC. Translation gives CASSLVQGAFYEQYF.

The genes are TRBV5-1 and TRBJ2-7, with 10 bases matching TRBD2. There are 14 residues in the CDR3. V lost 5 bases, J lost 3 bases, and 5 bases stayed unmatched. The germline gives CDR1 SGHRS, CDR2 YFSETQ. CDR3 in amino acids: CASSSGRTRYEQYF. The CDR3 nucleotides read TGCGCCAGCAGTAGCGGGAGGACCCGCTACGAGCAGTACTTC.

V gene TRBV15 combines with J gene TRBJ2-5; TRBD1 matches at 8 bases. With V trimmed by 9 bases and J by 5 bases, 14 bases remained unmatched. Germline V lookup: CDR1 LNHNV, CDR2 YYDKDF (reference sequence). The CDR3 has 15 residues. The chain's CDR3 is CATRQGALIRETQYF. CDR3 in DNA: TGTGCCACGAGGCAGGGGGCGCTTATCAGGGAGACCCAGTACTTC.

This chain joins TRBV10-3 and TRBJ2-3; 9 bases fit TRBD2. The CDR3 sequence is 15 residues long. Trimming cost V 0 bases and J 8 bases; bases outside gene matches: 6. Germline CDR1 is ENHRY and CDR2 is SYGVKD. The DNA of the CDR3 is TGTGCCATCAGTGAGTCGGGTAGCGGGAGTCCTACGCAGTATTTT. It yields the protein CAISESGSGSPTQYF.